These 20 T cell receptor beta chains share one sample of origin, sequenced in a study of PD-1 blockade in classical Hodgkin lymphoma. The time point was: cycle 4 day 1 (C4D1), after less than seven weeks of nivolumab. Brentuximab vedotin exposure varied among the patients, all of whom had relapsed after autologous stem cell transplantation. Thawed PBMCs underwent magnetic negative selection to yield purified CD4+ T cells. Repertoires were generated with immunoSEQ multiplex PCR, while TCRdb's copy carries only in-frame clones and drops some. Of some 30,000 clones listed, around 80% were seen once; the top ten hold approximately 0.81%. The material sequenced was CD4+ T cells from blood, taken before the fourth cycle of nivolumab. These receptors were taken from a human donor with classical Hodgkin lymphoma.

The rearrangement links TRBV6-5 to TRBJ1-5; TRBD1 is a possible D gene (6 bases). Per germline, CDR1 MNHEY and CDR2 SVGAGI. There are 14 residues in the CDR3. Trimming took 6 bases from V and 4 from J, leaving 13 bases between them. CDR3: CASSLGQGNQPQHF. In nucleotides, the CDR3 is TGTGCCAGCAGCCTTGGGCAGGGGAATCAGCCCCAGCATTTT.

This rearrangement joins TRBV6-5 to TRBJ1-2; 11 bases map to TRBD1. Per germline, CDR1 MNHEY and CDR2 SVGAGI. The CDR3 covers 15 residues. The J segment lost 8 bases and the V segment lost 2 bases, leaving 7 bases of the junction unmatched. CDR3 amino acids: CASSYLGQGAIGYTF. In nucleotides, the CDR3 is TGTGCCAGCAGTTACCTTGGACAGGGGGCAATCGGCTACACCTTC.

The J gene is TRBJ2-2, the V gene TRBV10-3; no firm D call. The V end was cut by 6 bases, the J end by 0 bases, with 17 bases between. Germline CDR1 ENHRY, CDR2 SYGVKD. The CDR3 sequence is 17 residues long. In DNA form, the CDR3 reads TGTGCCATCAGCAGACTCGACACTTACGCGAACACCGGGGAGCTGTTTTTT. Encoded protein: CAISRLDTYANTGELFF.

V is TRBV6-5 and J is TRBJ2-4, with D perhaps matching TRBD2 (6 bases). The CDR3 length is 16 residues. CDR1 MNHEY and CDR2 SVGAGI come from the germline V gene. V was clipped by 0 bases and J by 6 bases, with 15 bases between them. CDR3 DNA sequence: TGTGCCAGCAGTTACTCGTTCGCGGGGAGATTAAACATTCAGTACTTC. This sequence encodes CASSYSFAGRLNIQYF.

J is TRBJ2-7 and V is TRBV19; a possible D gene is TRBD1 (6 bases). The CDR3 sequence is 15 residues long. Germline V gives CDR1 LNHDA, CDR2 SQIVND (reference sequence). V was trimmed by 4 bases and J by 4 bases, leaving 17 bases between them. CDR3 protein: CASSTLTGTVYEQYF. CDR3 DNA sequence: TGTGCCAGTAGTACCTTGACAGGTACGGTATACGAGCAGTACTTC.

The chain combines TRBV9 with TRBJ1-4; maybe TRBD1 (5 bases). The V and J ends lost 4 bases and 0 bases respectively, with 13 bases between them. The CDR3 length is 16 residues. CDR1 SGDLS and CDR2 YYNGEE come from the germline V gene. CDR3 DNA: TGTGCCAGCAGCCCCGGACACCCTCCAACTAATGAAAAACTGTTTTTT. Its protein is CASSPGHPPTNEKLFF.

This clone was recorded only once. The gene calls are TRBV12-5 and TRBJ2-7, with TRBD2 matching over 7 bases. Germline CDR1 LGHNT, CDR2 FRNRAP. V gave up 0 bases and J gave up 0 bases; unmatched junction bases: 17. The CDR3 sequence is 20 residues long. The CDR3 is CASGLVLVGAGSLSSYEQYF. CDR3 bases: TGTGCTAGTGGTTTGGTACTGGTTGGAGCGGGATCCTTAAGCTCCTACGAGCAGTACTTC.

The CDR3 region is CASTLFGTGSNQPQHF. CDR3 sequence (DNA): TGTGCCAGCACTCTCTTCGGGACAGGGAGCAATCAGCCCCAGCATTTT. The chain employs TRBV2 and TRBJ1-5; 9 nucleotides agree with TRBD1. V trimming: 7 bases; J trimming: 1 base; junction bases outside the gene matches: 8. Germline-derived CDR1 and CDR2 are SNHLY and FYNNEI. The CDR3 runs 16 residues.

J is TRBJ2-2 and V is TRBV10-3; D possibly corresponds to TRBD1 (6 bases). Trimming shortened V by 3 bases and J by 3 bases, and 11 bases separated the two germline ends. Germline CDR1 and CDR2: ENHRY and SYGVKD. This CDR3 spans 15 amino acids. Written as DNA, the CDR3 is TGTGCCATCAGTGACAGGGGCGCGTACACCGGGGAGCTGTTTTTT. Translation: CAISDRGAYTGELFF.

The chain carries TRBV7-2 and TRBJ2-3; the D is unclear. With 1 base removed from V and 2 bases from J, the gap between germline ends came to 10 bases. This CDR3 has 15 amino acids. Germline V lookup: CDR1 SGHTA, CDR2 FQGNSA. CDR3 coding DNA: TGTGCCAGCAGCTTAGTGTCCCAGGACACAGATACGCAGTATTTT. It specifies CASSLVSQDTDTQYF.

V is TRBV9 and J is TRBJ2-7; no clear D. CDR1 is SGDLS and CDR2 is YYNGEE in the germline V gene. This CDR3 is 15 amino acids long. The V gene lost 0 bases and the J gene lost 3 bases, with 13 bases spanning the gap. The CDR3 spells CASSVGWTAYYEQYF. The CDR3 DNA sequence: TGTGCCAGCAGCGTAGGGTGGACGGCTTACTACGAGCAGTACTTC.

The chain employs TRBV13 and TRBJ1-1, with D perhaps TRBD1 (6 bases). CDR1 PRHDT and CDR2 FYEKMQ come from the germline V gene (reference sequence). V was clipped by 2 bases and J by 4 bases, with 17 bases between them. CDR3 size: 16 residues. The CDR3 coding sequence is TGTGCCAGCAGCTTAACGGCAGGGGAGTGGGGCACTGAAGCTTTCTTT. The encoded protein is CASSLTAGEWGTEAFF.

The rearrangement links TRBV5-6 to TRBJ2-7; the D is unclear. Germline assignment: CDR1 SGHDT and CDR2 YYEEEE. Deletions cut 3 bases from V and 4 bases from J, with 8 bases between. The CDR3 sequence is 12 residues long. The CDR3 loop reads CASSSPRYEQYF. The CDR3 DNA sequence: TGTGCCAGCAGCTCCCCTCGTTACGAGCAGTACTTC.

The rearrangement joins TRBV19 to TRBJ2-2; D is ambiguous. Trimming cost V 5 bases and J 6 bases, with 13 bases left between them. This CDR3 region has 14 residues. Germline CDR1 and CDR2: LNHDA and SQIVND (reference sequence). The CDR3 region is CASSANSGPGELFF. As DNA, the CDR3 is TGTGCCAGTAGTGCGAACTCCGGACCCGGGGAGCTGTTTTTT.

The chain couples TRBV9 to TRBJ2-5; D gene unclear. The germline CDR1 and CDR2 sequences are SGDLS and YYNGEE. This CDR3 region has 13 residues. Trimming shortened V by 0 bases and J by 7 bases, and 10 bases separated the two germline ends. This CDR3 is CASSVGQLGTQYF. The CDR3 nucleotides are TGTGCCAGCAGCGTAGGACAATTGGGGACCCAGTACTTC.

This chain connects TRBV7-2 to TRBJ1-1; D remains unclear. This CDR3 comprises 14 residues. V was pared by 1 base and J by 4 bases, with 10 bases between. Germline lookup yields CDR1 SGHTA and CDR2 FQGNSA. The CDR3 protein is CASSLDHASTEAFF. The CDR3 coding sequence is TGTGCCAGCAGCTTAGATCATGCCAGCACTGAAGCTTTCTTT.

This chain connects TRBV18 to TRBJ2-3; possible D gene TRBD1, 5 bases. The CDR3 loop spans 14 amino acids. CDR1 is KGHSH, CDR2 LQKENI, per germline. V shed 5 bases and J shed 2 bases, with 11 bases lying between them. The CDR3 region has the DNA TGTGCCAGCTCAAGAGGACAACCCACAGATACGCAGTATTTT. It encodes CASSRGQPTDTQYF.

The chain couples TRBV7-2 to TRBJ2-3; no clear D gene. Per the germline V gene, CDR1 is SGHTA and CDR2 is FQGNSA. Deletions cut 1 base from V and 1 base from J, with 6 bases between. The CDR3 consists of 14 residues. CDR3 nucleotides: TGTGCCAGCAGCTTAGAGGCGGGCACAGATACGCAGTATTTT. Its protein product is CASSLEAGTDTQYF.

The rearrangement uses TRBV27 and TRBJ2-1; 11 nucleotides line up with TRBD2. Germline values: CDR1 MNHEY, CDR2 SMNVEV (reference sequence). V trimming: 5 bases; J trimming: 0 bases; junction bases outside the gene matches: 9. CDR3 length: 18 residues. The CDR3 DNA follows: TGTGCCAGCAGTCTCCCTCGACTAGCGGGGAGCTCCTACAATGAGCAGTTCTTC. Translation gives CASSLPRLAGSSYNEQFF.

The V and J genes are TRBV7-2 and TRBJ2-2; a weak D match, TRBD1 (5 bases). Trimming stripped 5 bases from V and 3 bases from J, with 16 bases between. There are 16 residues in the CDR3. Germline lookup yields CDR1 SGHTA and CDR2 FQGNSA. This CDR3 is CASSPRRELDTGELFF. The CDR3 nucleotides are TGTGCCAGCAGCCCCCGCAGGGAATTGGACACCGGGGAGCTGTTTTTT.